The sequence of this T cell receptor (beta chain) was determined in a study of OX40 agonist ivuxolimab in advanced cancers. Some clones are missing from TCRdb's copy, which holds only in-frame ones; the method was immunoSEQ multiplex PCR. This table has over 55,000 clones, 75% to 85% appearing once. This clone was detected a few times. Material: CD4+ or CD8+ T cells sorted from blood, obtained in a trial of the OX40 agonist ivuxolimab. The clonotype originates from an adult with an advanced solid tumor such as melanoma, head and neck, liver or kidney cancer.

The CDR3 is CASSEGAVSEQYF. The CDR3 coding sequence is TGTGCCAGCAGTGAAGGGGCAGTCTCCGAGCAGTACTTC. The chain couples TRBV2 to TRBJ2-7; no firm D call. V lost 1 base and J lost 6, with 10 bases in between. The CDR3 sequence is 13 residues long. Germline assignment: CDR1 SNHLY and CDR2 FYNNEI.